Below, 18 T cell receptor beta chains from the same sample are listed, as sequenced in a study of blood T cell repertoires in COVID-19. Clones were read by immunoSEQ multiplex PCR, and TCRdb kept only the in-frame ones, dropping some. The sample records about 230,000 clones, almost 90% being singletons. Sequenced input: peripheral blood. The receptors originated from a woman in her sixties or seventies with acute or convalescent COVID-19.

This sequence joins TRBV11-2 and TRBJ2-7; 7 positions match TRBD2. The CDR3 has 13 amino acids. V lost 6 bases to trimming and J lost 5 bases; unmatched junction nucleotides: 7. Per the germline V gene, CDR1 is SGHAT and CDR2 is FQNNGV. CDR3 protein: CASSRSGAHEQYF. CDR3 coding DNA: TGTGCCAGCAGTCGGAGCGGGGCCCACGAGCAGTACTTC.

V usage is TRBV15 and J usage is TRBJ1-1, with unresolved D. There are 16 residues in the CDR3. V was pared by 0 bases and J by 0 bases, with 11 bases between. CDR1 is LNHNV, CDR2 YYDKDF, per germline (reference sequence). CDR3 sequence (DNA): TGTGCCACCAGCAGAGATCTTGCGGGTATGAACACTGAAGCTTTCTTT. Translated, it gives CATSRDLAGMNTEAFF. Looking up the rest from reference TRBV15 and TRBJ1-1 gives the full variable domain: DAMVIQNPRYQVTQFGKPVTLSCSQTLNHNVMYWYQQKSSQAPKLLFHYYDKDFNNEADTPDNFQSRRPNTSFCFLDIRSPGLGDTAMYLCATSRDLAGMNTEAFFGQGTRLTVV.

This chain links TRBV6-2 or TRBV6-3 with TRBJ2-1; the match to TRBD1 covers 7 bases. The CDR3 spans 15 residues. Trimming removed 5 bases from V and 10 bases from J; junction bases left unmatched: 14. Germline V gene lookup returns CDR1 MNHEY and CDR2 SVGEGT. CDR3 amino acids: CASSTDRAPISEQFF. The DNA for the CDR3 is TGTGCCAGCAGTACTGACAGGGCGCCTATTTCGGAGCAGTTCTTC.

In DNA, the CDR3 is TGTGCCAGCAGCCCGGACAGGCTTTATGGCTACACCTTC. Its protein product is CASSPDRLYGYTF. The rearrangement uses TRBV27 and TRBJ1-2; 7 nucleotides align to TRBD1. V shed 6 bases and J 5 bases; nucleotides not matched to a gene: 6. This CDR3 region has 13 residues. Germline V gene lookup returns CDR1 MNHEY and CDR2 SMNVEV (reference sequence).

The V gene is TRBV24-1, the J gene TRBJ2-2; maybe TRBD2 (5 bases). The V end was cut by 5 bases, the J end by 2 bases, with 8 bases between. This CDR3 contains 14 residues. Germline V lookup: CDR1 KGHDR, CDR2 SFDVKD. The CDR3 reads CATSGPGNTGELFF. The CDR3 DNA reads as TGTGCCACCAGTGGGCCGGGAAACACCGGGGAGCTGTTTTTT.

The chain recombines TRBV25-1 with TRBJ1-1, with D maybe TRBD1 (5 bases). In germline, CDR1 is MGHDK, CDR2 SYGVNS. Trimming removed 3 bases at V and 8 bases at J, with 13 bases between. The CDR3 has 13 amino acids. CDR3 DNA: TGTGCCAGCAGTGAGGTGGGACTAAAAGAAGCTTTCTTT. Its translation: CASSEVGLKEAFF.

There are many counts of this clone. The genes are TRBV19 and TRBJ2-1; the match to TRBD2 covers 9 bases. The V gene's germline CDR1 is LNHDA and CDR2 SQIVND (reference sequence). The length of the CDR3 is 17 residues. V shed 4 bases, J shed 6 bases, and the junction held 13 bases outside the gene matches. DNA of the CDR3: TGTGCCAGTAGTAACGTCTTAGCGGGAGATGTTCTCAATGAGCAGTTCTTC. It is translated as CASSNVLAGDVLNEQFF.

CDR3 DNA sequence: TGTGCCAGCAGCCAAGGAACCGGGACATCCTCCGGCTACACCTTC. It yields the protein CASSQGTGTSSGYTF. This chain joins TRBV3-1 (or the pseudogene TRBV3-2) and TRBJ1-2; D perhaps matches TRBD1 (6 bases). From germline, CDR1 is LGHDT and CDR2 YNNKEL (reference sequence). The CDR3 consists of 15 residues. V was pared by 1 base and J by 8 bases, with 17 bases between.

This clone has only a few counts. V is TRBV5-1 and J is TRBJ2-7; perhaps TRBD1 as D (5 bases). Germline V gene sequence: CDR1 SGHRS, CDR2 YFSETQ. The V and J ends lost 4 bases and 0 bases respectively, with 11 bases between them. The CDR3 sequence is 14 residues long. CDR3 residues: CASSQTVLSYEQYF. In nucleotides, the CDR3 is TGCGCCAGCAGCCAGACAGTTCTCTCCTACGAGCAGTACTTC. The variable domain in full, completed from reference TRBV5-1 and TRBJ2-7, reads KAGVTQTPRYLIKTRGQQVTLSCSPISGHRSVSWYQQTPGQGLQFLFEYFSETQRNKGNFPGRFSGRQFSNSRSEMNVSTLELGDSALYLCASSQTVLSYEQYFGPGTRLTVT.

The rearrangement joins TRBV7-9 to TRBJ2-1; TRBD1 might be the D (6 bases). Between the trimmed V and J ends, which lost 1 base and 10 bases, there was a span of 14 bases. The germline V gene encodes CDR1 SEHNR and CDR2 FQNEAQ (reference sequence). This CDR3 is 14 amino acids long. DNA of the CDR3: TGTGCCAGCAGCTTAGAATCAGGGGTTCGGGAGCAGTTCTTC. The encoded protein is CASSLESGVREQFF.

The rearrangement uses TRBV18 and TRBJ1-3, with D possibly matching TRBD1 (6 bases). V lost 3 bases, J lost 4 bases, and 13 bases lay in between. Per the germline V gene, CDR1 is KGHSH and CDR2 is LQKENI. The CDR3 contains 15 residues. The DNA for the CDR3 is TGTGCCAGCTCACCCGAAACAGGGTCGGGAAACACCATATATTTT. Encoded protein: CASSPETGSGNTIYF. The entire variable domain, with the rest obtained from reference TRBV18 and TRBJ1-3, is as follows: NAGVMQNPRHLVRRRGQEARLRCSPMKGHSHVYWYRQLPEEGLKFMVYLQKENIIDESGMPKERFSAEFPKEGPSILRIQQVVRGDSAAYFCASSPETGSGNTIYFGEGSWLTVV.

J is TRBJ2-2 and V is TRBV3-1 (or the pseudogene TRBV3-2); TRBD2 matches 12 bases. Per the germline V gene, CDR1 is LGHDT and CDR2 is YNNKEL (reference sequence). The CDR3 spans 18 residues. The V and J ends lost 4 bases and 1 base, in that order; junction bases with no gene match: 7. As DNA, the CDR3 is TGTGCCAGCAGCCGCCCTGGACTAGCGGGGAAGAACACCGGGGAGCTGTTTTTT. The encoded protein is CASSRPGLAGKNTGELFF.

The chain joins TRBV10-2 to TRBJ2-7, with D perhaps TRBD1 (5 bases). The length of the CDR3 is 14 residues. Germline CDR1 and CDR2: WSHSY and SAAADI. The V end was cut by 4 bases, the J end by 0 bases, with 10 bases between. CDR3 sequence (DNA): TGCGCCAGCAGTGTAGGGGTACTCTCCTACGAGCAGTACTTC. Its protein product is CASSVGVLSYEQYF.

The V call is TRBV19, the J call TRBJ2-7; 8 positions agree with TRBD2. Germline trimming cut 3 bases from V and 2 bases from J; bases unmatched to any gene: 12. CDR3 size: 17 residues. CDR1 is LNHDA and CDR2 is SQIVND in the germline V gene (reference sequence). The CDR3 region is CASSISGGRSSTYEQYF. DNA of the CDR3: TGTGCCAGTAGTATCAGCGGCGGGAGGTCCTCTACCTACGAGCAGTACTTC.

The DNA of the CDR3 is TGCGCCAGCAGTGAGTCCAGGTTTAATTCACCCCTCCACTTT. It is translated as CASSESRFNSPLHF. V gene TRBV10-2 combines with J gene TRBJ1-6; D uncertain. Germline V gives CDR1 WSHSY, CDR2 SAAADI. The CDR3 contains 14 residues. V was cut by 0 bases and J by 6 bases, with 6 bases left in between.

The chain is built from TRBV24-1 and TRBJ2-2; D is perhaps TRBD2 (5 bases). The CDR3 is made up of 14 amino acids. V lost 9 bases, J lost 3 bases, and 13 bases lay in between. Per germline, CDR1 KGHDR and CDR2 SFDVKD. This CDR3 is CATRGRADTGELFF. CDR3 sequence (DNA): TGTGCCACCCGGGGAAGGGCGGACACCGGGGAGCTGTTTTTT.

This clone was found once. V gene TRBV15 combines with J gene TRBJ1-2, with unresolved D. V was shortened by 8 bases and J by 4 bases, with 20 bases between the two germline ends. The CDR3 is made up of 15 amino acids. CDR1 LNHNV and CDR2 YYDKDF come from the germline V gene (reference sequence). As DNA, the CDR3 is TGTGCCACCCAGGTCGATTCCCAACATTTCTATGGCTACACCTTC. The encoded protein is CATQVDSQHFYGYTF.

The rearrangement uses TRBV28 and TRBJ2-5; 7 nucleotides match TRBD1. V was clipped by 5 bases and J by 3 bases; unmatched bases: 12. The CDR3 is made up of 16 amino acids. CDR1 is MDHEN, CDR2 SYDVKM, per germline. CDR3 sequence (DNA): TGTGCCAGCAGTATGGGACAGATCGGGGTCAAAGAGACCCAGTACTTC. Translating gives CASSMGQIGVKETQYF.